These T cell receptor beta chains were read from a single sample in a study of T cell clones after liver transplantation. The repertoire was sequenced with immunoSEQ multiplex PCR; TCRdb's copy has only in-frame clones and lacks some. The data hold tens of thousands of clones, with less than 85% observed a single time. The source was CD4+ T cells from blood, collected before liver transplant. The receptors were sampled from a human donor who received a liver transplant. The CDR3 runs from the conserved cysteine through the conserved F or W. A D gene is named only where the DNA matches it firmly. Clone size appears in some rows only: once, few, many, or a class for an expanded clone.

TRBJ2-5 TRBV7-2 few TRBD2 CASSLWAGGQETQYF TGTGCCAGCAGCTTGTGGGCGGGAGGCCAAGAGACCCAGTACTTC
TRBJ1-1 TRBV5-1 . TRBD1 CASSLGGQGSISEAFF TGCGCCAGCAGCTTGGGTGGACAGGGGTCGATATCTGAAGCTTTCTTT
TRBJ1-5 TRBV7-2 . . CASSQQQGQPQHF TGTGCCAGCAGCCAACAACAGGGCCAGCCCCAGCATTTT
TRBJ1-2 TRBV6-5 . . CASSYSYSAQDGYTF TGTGCCAGCAGTTACTCGTATAGCGCCCAGGATGGCTACACCTTC
TRBJ1-4 TRBV19 . TRBD1 CASSGDRGANEKLFF TGTGCCAGTAGTGGGGACAGGGGAGCTAATGAAAAACTGTTTTTT
TRBJ1-4 TRBV29-1 . . CSVGPARAGNEKLFF TGCAGCGTGGGCCCCGCCCGTGCCGGGAATGAAAAACTGTTTTTT
TRBJ2-5 TRBV27 . . CASSFTGAQETQYF TGTGCCAGCAGTTTTACGGGAGCTCAAGAGACCCAGTACTTC
TRBJ2-4 TRBV5-3 . TRBD1 CARSVDRGRDIQYF TGTGCCAGAAGCGTGGACAGGGGTCGTGACATTCAGTACTTC
TRBJ2-7 TRBV2 . . CASSARDFQTHYEQYF TGTGCCAGCAGTGCCCGGGACTTTCAAACCCACTACGAGCAGTACTTC
TRBJ1-1 TRBV2 few TRBD1 CATKGQTNTEAFF TGTGCCACAAAGGGACAGACGAACACTGAAGCTTTCTTT
TRBJ1-2 TRBV9 . . CASSGHRASNGYTF TGTGCCAGCAGCGGCCACAGGGCTTCCAATGGCTACACCTTC
TRBJ2-1 TRBV27 . TRBD2 CASSLGRGGYNEQFF TGTGCCAGCAGTCTCGGGAGGGGGGGGTACAATGAGCAGTTCTTC
TRBJ1-5 TRBV4-3 . . CASSPGPSNQPQHF TGCGCCAGCAGCCCCGGGCCTAGCAATCAGCCCCAGCATTTT
TRBJ2-7 TRBV4-1 . . CASSQGFGNTYEQYF TGCGCCAGCAGCCAAGGTTTTGGGAATACCTACGAGCAGTACTTC
TRBJ1-2 TRBV6-4 . TRBD1 CASSRTGGGYGYTF TGTGCCAGCAGCCGAACAGGGGGCGGCTATGGCTACACCTTC
TRBJ2-2 TRBV28 . TRBD2 CASSPTSGRAGELFF TGTGCCAGCAGTCCGACTAGCGGGAGAGCCGGGGAGCTGTTTTTT
TRBJ1-1 TRBV18 . . CASSQNPPVNTEAFF TGTGCCAGCTCACAGAATCCTCCAGTGAACACTGAAGCTTTCTTT
TRBJ1-1 TRBV5-6 . . CASDRVGGQNTEAFF TGTGCCAGCGACCGCGTAGGGGGTCAGAACACTGAAGCTTTCTTT
TRBJ2-2 TRBV7-2 . . CASSQQGNTGELFF TGTGCCAGCAGCCAACAGGGGAACACCGGGGAGCTGTTTTTT
TRBJ2-1 TRBV27 . TRBD2 CAITGTSGGNEQFF TGTGCCATCACCGGGACTAGCGGGGGAAATGAGCAGTTCTTC
TRBJ2-1 TRBV5-4 . TRBD1 CASSLDRVAYNEQFF TGTGCCAGCAGCCTGGACAGGGTAGCCTACAATGAGCAGTTCTTC
TRBJ1-1 TRBV9 . . CASSSGPADTEAFF TGTGCCAGCAGCTCGGGACCGGCGGACACTGAAGCTTTCTTT
TRBJ1-5 TRBV18 . . CASTRGSGNQPQHF TGTGCCAGTACCAGGGGATCGGGGAATCAGCCCCAGCATTTT
TRBJ2-1 TRBV7-3 . . CASSLERGNEQFF TGTGCCAGCAGCCTCGAAAGGGGCAATGAGCAGTTCTTC
TRBJ2-7 TRBV7-2 . TRBD2 CASSRPLAGPSSGQYF TGTGCCAGCAGTCGACCGTTAGCGGGGCCTTCCTCAGGGCAGTACTTC
TRBJ2-4 TRBV19 . TRBD1 CASTPGTGGTHIQYF TGTGCCAGTACCCCCGGGACAGGGGGCACGCACATTCAGTACTTC
TRBJ2-1 TRBV4-2 . TRBD2 CASSQDGASGPGNEQFF TGTGCCAGCAGCCAAGATGGAGCTAGCGGACCCGGGAATGAGCAGTTCTTC
TRBJ1-2 TRBV28 few . CASSLYPVRTNYGYTF TGTGCCAGCAGTTTATACCCCGTCCGTACAAACTATGGCTACACCTTC
TRBJ2-1 TRBV7-2 . TRBD1 CASSLGQGGLNEQFF TGTGCCAGCAGCTTAGGACAGGGGGGGTTGAATGAGCAGTTCTTC
TRBJ2-4 TRBV4-2 . TRBD1 CASSHGEGAVAKNIQYF TGTGCCAGCAGCCATGGTGAGGGGGCTGTGGCCAAAAACATTCAGTACTTC
TRBJ2-7 TRBV6-5 . . CASSYSGGPYEQYF TGTGCCAGCAGTTACTCGGGGGGGCCCTACGAGCAGTACTTC
TRBJ2-7 TRBV5-4 . TRBD1 CASSVRDRTTYEQYF TGTGCCAGCAGCGTGCGGGACAGGACTACCTACGAGCAGTACTTC
TRBJ2-2 TRBV11-2 . . CASSLGRGRNTGELFF TGTGCCAGCAGCTTAGGCCGGGGGAGAAACACCGGGGAGCTGTTTTTT
TRBJ2-5 TRBV6-6 . TRBD2 CASRTSGGQETQYF TGTGCCAGCCGGACTAGCGGGGGACAAGAGACCCAGTACTTC